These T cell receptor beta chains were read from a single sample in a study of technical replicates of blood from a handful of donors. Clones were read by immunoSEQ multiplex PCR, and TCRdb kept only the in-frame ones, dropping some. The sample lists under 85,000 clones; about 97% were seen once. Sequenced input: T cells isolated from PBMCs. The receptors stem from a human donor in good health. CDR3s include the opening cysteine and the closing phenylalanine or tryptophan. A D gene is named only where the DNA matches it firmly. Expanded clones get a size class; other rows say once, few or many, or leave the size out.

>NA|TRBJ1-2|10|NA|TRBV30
CAWSGYGYTF
TGTGCCTGGTCGGGGTATGGCTACACCTTC
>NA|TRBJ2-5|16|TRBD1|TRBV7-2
CASSLWTGVGRETQYF
TGTGCCAGCAGCTTATGGACAGGGGTAGGTCGAGAGACCCAGTACTTC
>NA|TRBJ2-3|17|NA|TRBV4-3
CASSPRQGSCRTDTQYF
TGCGCCAGCAGCCCCCGGCAGGGGAGTTGTCGCACAGATACGCAGTATTTT
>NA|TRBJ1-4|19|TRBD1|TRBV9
CASSATPGQGWATNEKLFF
TGTGCCAGCAGCGCTACACCGGGACAGGGATGGGCAACTAATGAAAAACTGTTTTTT
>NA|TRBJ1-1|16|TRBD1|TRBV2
CAREFDRVSVNTEAFF
TGTGCCAGGGAATTTGACAGGGTCTCCGTGAACACTGAAGCTTTCTTT
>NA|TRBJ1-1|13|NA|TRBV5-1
CASSLAENTEAFF
TGCGCCAGCAGCTTGGCAGAGAACACTGAAGCTTTCTTT
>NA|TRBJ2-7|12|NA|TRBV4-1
CASSANSYEQYF
TGCGCCAGCAGCGCGAATTCCTACGAGCAGTACTTC
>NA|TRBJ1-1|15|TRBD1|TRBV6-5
CASRPDRGQNTEAFF
TGTGCCAGCAGACCTGACAGGGGGCAGAACACTGAAGCTTTCTTT
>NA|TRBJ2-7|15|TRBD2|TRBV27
CASSLSSSGDYEQYF
TGTGCCAGCAGTTTATCCTCTAGCGGGGACTACGAGCAGTACTTC
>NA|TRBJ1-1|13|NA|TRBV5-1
CASSLWGDTEAFF
TGCGCCAGCAGCTTGTGGGGCGACACTGAAGCTTTCTTT
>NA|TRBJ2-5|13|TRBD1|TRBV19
CASLDRVGETQYF
TGTGCCAGTCTTGACAGGGTAGGAGAGACCCAGTACTTC
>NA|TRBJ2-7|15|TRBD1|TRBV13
CASSIDRGLSYEQYF
TGTGCCAGCAGCATCGACAGGGGGCTCTCCTACGAGCAGTACTTC
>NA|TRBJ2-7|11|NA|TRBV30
CACDSSYEQYF
TGTGCCTGCGATAGCTCCTACGAGCAGTACTTC
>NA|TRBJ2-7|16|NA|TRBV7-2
CASSLGIGNFGYEQYF
TGTGCCAGCAGCTTAGGCATCGGGAATTTCGGCTACGAGCAGTACTTC
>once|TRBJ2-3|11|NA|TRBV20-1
CSAQVTDTQYF
TGCAGTGCTCAGGTCACAGATACGCAGTATTTT
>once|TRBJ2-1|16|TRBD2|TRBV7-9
CASSLLAGANFNEQFF
TGTGCCAGCAGCTTACTAGCGGGGGCGAACTTCAATGAGCAGTTCTTC
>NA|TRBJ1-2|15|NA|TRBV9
CASSVGHRLTHGYTF
TGTGCCAGCAGCGTAGGACACAGGTTGACGCATGGCTACACCTTC
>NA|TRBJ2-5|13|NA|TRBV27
CASAVGGLETQYF
TGTGCCAGCGCGGTCGGGGGGCTTGAGACCCAGTACTTC
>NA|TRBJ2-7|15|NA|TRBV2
CASGPLTGDSYEQYF
TGTGCCAGCGGCCCCCTAACGGGAGACTCCTACGAGCAGTACTTC
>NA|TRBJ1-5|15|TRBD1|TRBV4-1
CASSLGQGENQPQHF
TGCGCCAGCAGCCTTGGACAGGGGGAAAATCAGCCCCAGCATTTT
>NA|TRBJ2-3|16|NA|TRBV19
CASSTRGRTDTDTQYF
TGTGCCAGTAGTACCAGGGGTCGTACTGACACAGATACGCAGTATTTT
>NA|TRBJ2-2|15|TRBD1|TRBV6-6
CASSYAGGGFGELFF
TGTGCCAGCAGTTACGCAGGGGGCGGGTTCGGGGAGCTGTTTTTT